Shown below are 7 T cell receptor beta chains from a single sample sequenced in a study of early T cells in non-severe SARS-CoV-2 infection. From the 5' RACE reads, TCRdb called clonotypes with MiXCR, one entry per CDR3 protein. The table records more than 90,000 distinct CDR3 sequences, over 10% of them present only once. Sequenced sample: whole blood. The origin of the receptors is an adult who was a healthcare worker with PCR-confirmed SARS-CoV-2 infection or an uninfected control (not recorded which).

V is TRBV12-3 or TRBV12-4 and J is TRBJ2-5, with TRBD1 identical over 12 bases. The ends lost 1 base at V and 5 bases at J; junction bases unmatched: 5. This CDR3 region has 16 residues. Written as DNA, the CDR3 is TGTGCCAGCAGTTTAGGGGACAGGGGGCTAGGGGAGACCCAGTACTTC. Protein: CASSLGDRGLGETQYF.

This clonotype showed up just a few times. The CDR3 sequence is CASSPSGLAEQYF. The CDR3 DNA is TGTGCCAGCAGCCCAAGCGGACTAGCGGAGCAGTACTTC. The chain recombines TRBV12-3 or TRBV12-4 with TRBJ2-7; 9 bases match TRBD2. The CDR3 length is 13 residues. With V trimmed by 6 bases and J by 7 bases, 7 bases remained unmatched.

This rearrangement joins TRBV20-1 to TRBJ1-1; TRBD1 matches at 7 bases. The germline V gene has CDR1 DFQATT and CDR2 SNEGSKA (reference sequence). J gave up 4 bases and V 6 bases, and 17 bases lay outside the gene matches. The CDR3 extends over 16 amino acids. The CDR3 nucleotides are TGCAGTGCCCCTCCTATATTGCGGACAGGTTCCACTGAAGCTTTCTTT. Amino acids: CSAPPILRTGSTEAFF.

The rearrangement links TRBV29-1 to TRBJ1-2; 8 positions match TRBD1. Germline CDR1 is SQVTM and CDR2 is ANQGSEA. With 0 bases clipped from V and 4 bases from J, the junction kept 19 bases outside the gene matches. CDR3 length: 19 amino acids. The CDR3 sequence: CSVEEMGSGGDRNLYGYTF. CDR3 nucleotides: TGCAGCGTTGAAGAAATGGGGTCAGGGGGCGATCGAAACCTCTATGGCTACACCTTC.

CDR3: CASSREREEDTQYF. The CDR3 DNA reads as TGCGCCAGCAGTCGGGAGCGGGAGGAGGATACGCAGTATTTT. The chain combines TRBV5-1 with TRBJ2-3; TRBD2 agrees at 9 bases. CDR3 length equals 14 residues. The junction had 7 bases not matched to a gene; V was cut back by 5 bases and J by 6 bases. Germline V gene data show CDR1 as SGHRS and CDR2 as YFSETQ. Full variable domain (outside the CDR3, taken from reference TRBV5-1 and TRBJ2-3): KAGVTQTPRYLIKTRGQQVTLSCSPISGHRSVSWYQQTPGQGLQFLFEYFSETQRNKGNFPGRFSGRQFSNSRSEMNVSTLELGDSALYLCASSREREEDTQYFGPGTRLTVL.

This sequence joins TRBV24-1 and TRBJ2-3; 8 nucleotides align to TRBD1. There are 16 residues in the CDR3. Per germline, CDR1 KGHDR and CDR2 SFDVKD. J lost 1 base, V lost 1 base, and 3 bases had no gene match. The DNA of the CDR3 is TGTGCCACCAGTGATTTTGCGGGACAGGGCACAGATACGCAGTATTTT. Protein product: CATSDFAGQGTDTQYF.

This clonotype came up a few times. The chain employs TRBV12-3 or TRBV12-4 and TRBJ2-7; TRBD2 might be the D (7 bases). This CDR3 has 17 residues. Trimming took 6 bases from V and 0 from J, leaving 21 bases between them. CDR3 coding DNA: TGTGCCAGCAGCCTACCCCAGGGGCGCGGGGGCTCCTACGAGCAGTACTTC. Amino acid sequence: CASSLPQGRGGSYEQYF.